These 9 T cell receptor beta chains share one sample of origin, sequenced in a study of T-cell reconstitution after alpha-beta-depleted transplantation in children (dated by TCRdb to 2016 to 2017). The method behind the library was PCR. Sequencing was performed on an Illumina HiSeq 2500. To normalize quantification of the TCRbeta repertoire, the TCR libraries were built with molecular barcoding that relied on unique molecular identifiers. The public reads were quality trimmed at Q25 with fastp and then assembled into clones with MiXCR by TCRdb, keeping productive beta chains. Under each unique CDR3 protein, matching rows form one entry showing the most common genes and DNA. This sample has a few hundred thousand distinct CDR3 sequences in its table, and approximately 6.9% of those were observed once. Jointly, the top ten make up more than 5.5% of the sample. This specimen's treatment or condition label, per the study, means: allogeneic hematopoietic cell transplantation with graft depleted of TCRalphabeta T cells and CD19 B cells.

The material was PBMCs, obtained before TCRalphabeta/CD19-depleted stem cell transplant. Receptors originate from a boy between 2 and 10 years old with acute lymphoblastic leukemia, due to receive a stem cell transplant.

The V and J genes are TRBV6-2 or TRBV6-3 and TRBJ1-1; unclear D gene. V was shortened by 5 bases and J by 0 bases, with 10 bases between the two germline ends. The CDR3 extends over 14 amino acids. Germline V lookup: CDR1 MNHEY, CDR2 SVGEGT. The CDR3 DNA is TGTGCCAGCAGTCGACCGGATTTGAACACTGAAGCTTTCTTT. Its translation: CASSRPDLNTEAFF.

This clonotype was recorded at least ten times. This chain connects TRBV15 to TRBJ1-1, with a weak D call TRBD1 (6 bases). This CDR3 is 13 amino acids long. CDR1 and CDR2 from the germline V gene are LNHNV and YYDKDF (reference sequence). The V and J ends lost 3 bases and 1 base respectively, with 6 bases between them. CDR3 amino acids: CATSSRGNTEAFF. The CDR3, as DNA: TGTGCCACCAGCAGCAGGGGGAACACTGAAGCTTTCTTT.

This clonotype has ten or more counts. V is TRBV7-8 and J is TRBJ2-1, with D possibly being TRBD2 (6 bases). The germline V gene has CDR1 SGHVS and CDR2 FQNEAQ. V was shortened by 5 bases and J by 5 bases, with 10 bases between the two germline ends. The CDR3 sequence is 13 residues long. CDR3 region: CASSRGSHNEQFF. For the CDR3, the DNA is TGTGCCAGCAGCCGGGGGTCCCACAATGAGCAGTTCTTC.

The chain combines TRBV12-3 or TRBV12-4 with TRBJ2-7, with a possible D match to TRBD1 (5 bases). This CDR3 region has 13 residues. The V end was cut by 5 bases, the J end by 2 bases, with 10 bases between. CDR3: CASSLRTTYEQYF. In nucleotides, the CDR3 is TGTGCCAGCAGTCTGAGGACAACCTACGAGCAGTACTTC.

This rearrangement joins TRBV4-2 to TRBJ1-4; no clear D. Trimming removed 0 bases at V and 3 bases at J, with 8 bases between. The CDR3 totals 15 residues. Per germline, CDR1 LGHNA and CDR2 YNFKEQ. The CDR3 loop reads CASSQERGANEKLFF. For the CDR3, the DNA is TGTGCCAGCAGCCAAGAGCGCGGGGCTAATGAAAAACTGTTTTTT.

This clonotype was found a few times. This rearrangement joins TRBV20-1 to TRBJ1-1; D is perhaps TRBD1 (6 bases). Trimming took off 2 bases at V and 4 bases at J, with 17 bases between the two ends. The germline CDR1 and CDR2 sequences are DFQATT and SNEGSKA (reference sequence). This CDR3 comprises 15 residues. CDR3 in amino acids: CSARPLQLRGTEAFF. For the CDR3, the DNA is TGCAGTGCTAGACCTCTCCAGCTCAGGGGCACTGAAGCTTTCTTT.

This clonotype has a handful of counts. V gene TRBV20-1 combines with J gene TRBJ2-7, with D perhaps assigned TRBD1 or TRBD2 (6 bases each). CDR1 and CDR2 from the germline V gene are DFQATT and SNEGSKA (reference sequence). The length of the CDR3 is 16 residues. Trimming removed 5 bases from V and 0 bases from J, with 20 bases in between. In nucleotides, the CDR3 is TGCAGTGCTCCTAGGCCTGGGGAGGACAGCTCCTACGAGCAGTACTTC. It specifies CSAPRPGEDSSYEQYF.

This clonotype was counted at least ten times. The DNA for the CDR3 is TGTGCCAGCTCCCGGGACAGGGGTGCTGGGGCCAACGTCCTGACTTTC. This gives the protein CASSRDRGAGANVLTF. The gene calls are TRBV7-3 and TRBJ2-6, with TRBD1 identical over 10 bases. CDR3 length: 16 residues. Looked up from germline, CDR1 is SGHTA and CDR2 is FQGTGA. V shed 8 bases and J 2 bases; nucleotides not matched to a gene: 6.

This clonotype has more than one count but fewer than ten. The J gene is TRBJ1-2, the V gene TRBV7-2; D remains unclear. Between the trimmed V and J ends, which lost 6 bases and 0 bases, there was a span of 8 bases. The CDR3 has 13 residues. CDR1 and CDR2 from the germline V gene are SGHTA and FQGNSA. The CDR3 loop reads CASRLVPNYGYTF. The DNA for the CDR3 is TGTGCCAGCAGACTCGTCCCTAACTATGGCTACACCTTC.